The T cell receptor beta chain described here comes from a study of blood T cell repertoires in COVID-19. Study as a whole: Acute-phase and convalescent COVID-19 samples originated in the United States, Italy and Spain. PBMCs, B-cell-depleted T cells, or T cells were the source of the cDNA or gDNA that made up the material.

In the original workflow: The authors estimated nucleated cell counts from reference gene primer amplification. Data came from immunoSEQ multiplex PCR; TCRdb stores just in-frame clones and leaves some out. For V, J and clone size, that table is used; D and trimming come from the DNA. This repertoire shows under 450,000 clones, 70% to 85% found once; its top ten account for around 1%. V was shortened by 3 bases and J by 1 base, with 6 bases between the two germline ends. The V gene's germline CDR1 is LNHDA and CDR2 SQIVND (reference sequence). There are 13 residues in the CDR3. The gene calls are TRBV19 and TRBJ2-5; D not certain. This clonotype was sampled from a human donor with acute or convalescent COVID-19. The donor label of this sample is uncertain. The sequencing input was peripheral blood. CDR3 in amino acids: CASSIRFQETQYF. CDR3 nucleotides: TGTGCCAGTAGTATCCGTTTCCAAGAGACCCAGTACTTC.